The clone carrying this T cell receptor (beta chain) was counted between two and nine times. The V gene lost 8 bases and the J gene lost 5 bases, with 30 bases spanning the gap. CDR1 and CDR2 from the germline V gene are SNHLY and FYNNEI. The CDR3 has 18 residues. The time point denotes: newly diagnosed GD, antithyroid drugs for less than 3 months. PBMC-derived RNA was used for the TCR library. These data belong to a study of regulatory T cells in long-lasting Graves disease. iRepertoire HTBI primers and Arm-PCR of CDR3 regions built TCR beta libraries. A single record per CDR3 protein comes from TCRdb applying MiXCR to the multiplex PCR reads. The repertoire holds some 220,000 distinct CDR3 sequences, with roughly 20% as singletons. The same data also contributed to another study, on T cells in Graves' hyperthyroidism and ophthalmopathy. From that study: Absence of ophthalmopathy progression within 18 months defined stable Graves' hyperthyroidism. The model forecast ophthalmopathy, anticipating it by a median about six months before onset.

The specimen was peripheral blood mononuclear cells (PBMCs), collected at new diagnosis, from a patient treated with antithyroid drugs. The chain uses TRBV2 and TRBJ2-5; D may match TRBD1 or TRBD2 (7 bases each). This clonotype was sampled from a woman aged 25 to 39 with Graves disease. The CDR3 sequence: CASGEIQGEGGLRETQYF. The CDR3 nucleotides are TGTGCCAGCGGCGAAATTCAGGGGGAGGGGGGTCTTCGGGAGACCCAGTACTTC.